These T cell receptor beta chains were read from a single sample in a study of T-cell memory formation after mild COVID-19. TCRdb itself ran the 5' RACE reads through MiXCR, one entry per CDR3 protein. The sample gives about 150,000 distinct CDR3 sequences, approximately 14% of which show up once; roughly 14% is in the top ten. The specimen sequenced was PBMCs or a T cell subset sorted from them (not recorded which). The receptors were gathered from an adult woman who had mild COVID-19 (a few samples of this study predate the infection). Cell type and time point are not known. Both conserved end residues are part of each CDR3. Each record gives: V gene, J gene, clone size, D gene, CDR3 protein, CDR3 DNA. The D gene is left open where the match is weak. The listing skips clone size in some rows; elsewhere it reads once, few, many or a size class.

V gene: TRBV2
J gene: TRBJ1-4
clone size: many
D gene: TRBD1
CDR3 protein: CASSDSGQRHEKLFF
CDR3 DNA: TGTGCCAGCAGTGACTCGGGACAGAGGCATGAAAAACTGTTTTTT

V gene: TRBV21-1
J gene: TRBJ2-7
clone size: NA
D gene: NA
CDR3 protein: CASSSPDFPYEQYF
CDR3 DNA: TGTGCCAGCAGCTCACCGGACTTCCCCTACGAGCAGTACTTC

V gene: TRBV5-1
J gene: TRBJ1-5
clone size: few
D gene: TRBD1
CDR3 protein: CASSLGEGDRNQPQHF
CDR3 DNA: TGCGCCAGCAGCTTGGGAGAGGGGGACAGAAATCAGCCCCAGCATTTT

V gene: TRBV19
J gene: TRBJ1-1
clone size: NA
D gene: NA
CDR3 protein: CASSMGIEAFF
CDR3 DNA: TGTGCCAGTAGTATGGGGATTGAAGCTTTCTTT

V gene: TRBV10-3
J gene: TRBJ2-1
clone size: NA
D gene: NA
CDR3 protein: CAISWDTVGSWNEQFF
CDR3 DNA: TGTGCCATCAGCTGGGATACAGTAGGCTCGTGGAATGAGCAGTTCTTC

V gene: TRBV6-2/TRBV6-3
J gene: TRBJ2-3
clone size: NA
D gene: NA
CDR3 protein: CASSYWRGLDTQYF
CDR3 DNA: TGTGCCAGCAGTTACTGGAGGGGTCTAGATACGCAGTATTTT

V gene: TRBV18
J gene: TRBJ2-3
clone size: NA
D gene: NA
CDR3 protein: CASSLPGDTQYF
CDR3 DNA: TGTGCCAGCTCACTCCCCGGAGATACGCAGTATTTT

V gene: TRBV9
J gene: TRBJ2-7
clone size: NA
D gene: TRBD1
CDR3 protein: CASSVGTADYEQYF
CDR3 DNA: TGTGCCAGCAGCGTTGGGACAGCGGACTACGAGCAGTACTTC

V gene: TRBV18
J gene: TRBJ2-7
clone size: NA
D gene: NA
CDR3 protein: CASSPVWGQYEQYF
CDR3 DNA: TGTGCCAGCTCACCAGTGTGGGGGCAATACGAGCAGTACTTC

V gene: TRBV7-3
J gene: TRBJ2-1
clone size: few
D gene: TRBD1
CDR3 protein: CASSWRQGSYNEQFF
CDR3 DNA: TGTGCCAGCAGCTGGAGACAGGGCTCCTACAATGAGCAGTTCTTC

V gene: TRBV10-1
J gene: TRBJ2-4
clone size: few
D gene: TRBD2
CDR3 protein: CASSESGPPGLAGAPLAKNIQYF
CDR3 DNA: TGCGCCAGCAGTGAGTCAGGTCCACCGGGACTAGCGGGGGCCCCCCTAGCCAAAAACATTCAGTACTTC

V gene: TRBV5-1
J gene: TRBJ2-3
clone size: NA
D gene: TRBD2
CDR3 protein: CASSYEGGRAGDTQYF
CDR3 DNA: TGCGCCAGCAGCTATGAAGGCGGGAGGGCCGGAGATACGCAGTATTTT

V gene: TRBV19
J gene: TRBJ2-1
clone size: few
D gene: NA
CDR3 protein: CASSIRTIQFF
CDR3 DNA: TGTGCCAGTAGTATCAGGACAATACAGTTCTTC

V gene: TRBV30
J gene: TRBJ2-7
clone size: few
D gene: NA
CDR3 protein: CAMEMRSSYEQYF
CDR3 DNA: TGTGCCATGGAAATGCGGAGCTCCTACGAGCAGTACTTC

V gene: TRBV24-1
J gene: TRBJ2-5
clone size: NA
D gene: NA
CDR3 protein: CATSDLREVQETQYF
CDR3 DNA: TGTGCCACCAGTGATCTTAGGGAGGTCCAAGAGACCCAGTACTTC

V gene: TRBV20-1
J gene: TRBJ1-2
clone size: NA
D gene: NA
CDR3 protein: CSARGRTESSYGYTF
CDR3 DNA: TGCAGTGCTAGAGGTCGGACGGAGTCTTCCTATGGCTACACCTTC

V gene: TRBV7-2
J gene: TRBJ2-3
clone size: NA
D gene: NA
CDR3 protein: CASSLGRLATDTQYF
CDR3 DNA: TGTGCCAGCAGCTTAGGGCGGCTAGCTACAGATACGCAGTATTTT

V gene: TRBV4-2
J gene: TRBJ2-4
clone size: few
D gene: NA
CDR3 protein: CASSQELRGGTKKAKNIQYF
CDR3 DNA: TGTGCCAGCAGCCAAGAACTACGTGGGGGCACTAAGAAAGCCAAAAACATTCAGTACTTC

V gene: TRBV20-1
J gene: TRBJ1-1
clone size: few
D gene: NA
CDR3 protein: CSARDREAFF
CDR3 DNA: TGCAGTGCTAGAGACAGGGAAGCTTTCTTT

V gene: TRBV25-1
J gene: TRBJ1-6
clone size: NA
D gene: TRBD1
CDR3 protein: CASSDWDRGRSPLHF
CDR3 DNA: TGTGCCAGCAGTGACTGGGACAGGGGACGCTCACCCCTCCACTTT

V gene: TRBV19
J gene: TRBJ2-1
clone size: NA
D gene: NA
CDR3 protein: CASSNPVNGGNVADSSYNEQFF
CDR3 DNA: TGTGCCAGTAGTAACCCCGTCAACGGCGGCAATGTTGCCGATAGCTCCTACAATGAGCAGTTCTTC

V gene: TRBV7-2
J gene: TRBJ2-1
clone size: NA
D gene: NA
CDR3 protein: CASSSDRWDEQFF
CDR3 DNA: TGTGCCAGCAGCTCGGACAGATGGGATGAGCAGTTCTTC

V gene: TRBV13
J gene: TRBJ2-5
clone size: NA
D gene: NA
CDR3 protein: CASSPKMQETQYF
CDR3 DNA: TGTGCCAGCAGCCCGAAGATGCAAGAGACCCAGTACTTC

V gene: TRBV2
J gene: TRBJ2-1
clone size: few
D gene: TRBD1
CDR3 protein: CASSGRDSEYNEQFF
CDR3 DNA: TGTGCCAGCAGTGGACGGGACAGTGAATACAATGAGCAGTTCTTC

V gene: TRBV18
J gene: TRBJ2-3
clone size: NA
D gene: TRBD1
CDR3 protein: CASSPPARDRVDTQYF
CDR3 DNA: TGTGCCAGCTCACCCCCCGCCAGGGACAGGGTTGATACGCAGTATTTT

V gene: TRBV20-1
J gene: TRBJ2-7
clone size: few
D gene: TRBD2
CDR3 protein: CSAVPRKLAGGYEQYF
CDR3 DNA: TGCAGTGCCGTCCCAAGAAAACTAGCGGGGGGCTACGAGCAGTACTTC

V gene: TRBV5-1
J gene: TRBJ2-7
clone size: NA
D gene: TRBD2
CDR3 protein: CASSLMGTKYYEQYF
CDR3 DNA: TGCGCCAGCAGCTTGATGGGGACTAAGTACTACGAGCAGTACTTC

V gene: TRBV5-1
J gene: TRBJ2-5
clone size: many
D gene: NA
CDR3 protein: CASSGQTQETQYF
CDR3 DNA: TGCGCCAGCAGCGGCCAAACCCAAGAGACCCAGTACTTC

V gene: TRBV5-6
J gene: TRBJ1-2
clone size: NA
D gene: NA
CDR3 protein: CASSLGLRQGIYGYTF
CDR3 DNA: TGTGCCAGCAGCTTGGGTCTACGGCAGGGGATCTATGGCTACACCTTC

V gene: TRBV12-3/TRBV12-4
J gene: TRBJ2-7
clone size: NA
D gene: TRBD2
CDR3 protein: CASSTGLAGVIGGPYEQYF
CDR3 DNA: TGTGCCAGCAGTACGGGACTAGCGGGAGTTATAGGGGGTCCCTACGAGCAGTACTTC

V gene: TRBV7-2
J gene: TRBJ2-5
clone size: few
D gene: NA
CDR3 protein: CASSLYRVSGETQYF
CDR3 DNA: TGTGCCAGCAGCTTGTACAGGGTTTCAGGGGAGACCCAGTACTTC

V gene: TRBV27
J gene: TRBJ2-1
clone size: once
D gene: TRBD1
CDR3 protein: CASSLLLGGNHNEQFF
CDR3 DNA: TGTGCCAGCAGTTTACTATTAGGGGGCAACCACAATGAGCAGTTCTTC